Listed here is a single T cell receptor beta chain. As originally analysed: Reference gene primer amplification yielded estimated nucleated cell counts. TCRdb's copy holds only in-frame clones and misses some; the assay was immunoSEQ multiplex PCR. V and J calls and clone size are as listed in that table; D and trimming were resolved from the DNA. The table shows 120,000 to 150,000 clones, with over 80% occurring only once. V shed 9 bases, J shed 5 bases, and the junction held 15 bases outside the gene matches. CDR1 is LNHDA and CDR2 is SQIVND in the germline V gene (reference sequence). This CDR3 is 16 amino acids long. The data were taken from a study of blood T cell repertoires in COVID-19. Study summary: T cells, B-cell-depleted T cells, or PBMCs provided the cDNA or gDNA that served as material.

Those enrolled in Seattle joined during active infection and were followed longitudinally afterward. This receptor was taken from a man aged 25-40 years with COVID-19, enrolled during active disease. The chain combines TRBV19 with TRBJ2-7; 11 bases agree with TRBD2. Input material: peripheral blood. The CDR3: CARINVPSGRRDEQYF. The CDR3 DNA follows: TGTGCCAGGATTAACGTACCTAGCGGGAGGCGGGACGAGCAGTACTTC. Variable domain in full (rest from reference TRBV19 and TRBJ2-7): DGGITQSPKYLFRKEGQNVTLSCEQNLNHDAMYWYRQDPGQGLRLIYYSQIVNDFQKGDIAEGYSVSREKKESFPLTVTSAQKNPTAFYLCARINVPSGRRDEQYFGPGTRLTVT.